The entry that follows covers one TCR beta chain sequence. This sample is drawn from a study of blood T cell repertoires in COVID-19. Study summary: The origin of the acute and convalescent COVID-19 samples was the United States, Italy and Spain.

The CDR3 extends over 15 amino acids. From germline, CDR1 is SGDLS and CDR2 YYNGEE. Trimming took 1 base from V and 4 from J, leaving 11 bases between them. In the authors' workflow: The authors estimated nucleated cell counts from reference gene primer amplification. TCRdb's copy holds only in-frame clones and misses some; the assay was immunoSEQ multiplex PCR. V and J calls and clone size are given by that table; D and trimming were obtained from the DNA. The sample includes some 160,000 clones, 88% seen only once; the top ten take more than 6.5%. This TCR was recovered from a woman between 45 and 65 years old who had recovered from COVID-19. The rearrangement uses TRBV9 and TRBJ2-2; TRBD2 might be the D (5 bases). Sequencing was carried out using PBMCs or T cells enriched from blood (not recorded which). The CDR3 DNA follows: TGTGCCAGCAGCGTACTAGCCCGGGGCACCGGGGAGCTGTTTTTT. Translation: CASSVLARGTGELFF.